A single T cell receptor (beta chain) is shown here with its context. Negative isolation was used for CD8+ and CD4+ T cells, and FACS enrichment was applied to TEMRA cells. This specimen comes from a study of CD8 T cells in Susac syndrome. It was with random hexamers that roughly 0.5 to 1 ug RNA was reverse transcribed. TCRdb re-analysed the immunoSEQ multiplex PCR reads in MiXCR, keeping a single row per CDR3 protein. The table lists 150,000 to 200,000 distinct CDR3 sequences, around 95% of them singletons. This CDR3 comprises 13 residues. Germline-derived CDR1 and CDR2 are SNHLY and FYNNEI. V lost 3 bases to trimming and J lost 6 bases, with 11 bases between them.

Sequencing was done on a sample of CD4+ T cells from PBMCs. This TCR derives from a human donor in good health. The genes are TRBV2 and TRBJ2-5; D gene unclear. The CDR3 sequence is CASSDGNWKTQYF. The CDR3 bases are TGTGCCAGCAGTGATGGCAATTGGAAGACCCAGTACTTC.